This entry describes one T cell receptor beta chain. The data originate from a study of blood T cell repertoires in COVID-19. Background on the study: COVID-19 samples collected from the United States, Italy and Spain covered acute and convalescent phases.

Clones were sequenced by immunoSEQ multiplex PCR, and TCRdb holds only the in-frame ones, with some missing. The data show 90,000 to 120,000 clones, with around 86% seen just once and 4% to 4.5% held by the top ten. The TCR comes from a woman in her 70s with acute or convalescent COVID-19. The sample was peripheral blood.

CDR3: CASTDWGVGTEAFF. The CDR3 nucleotides are TGTGCCAGCACCGACTGGGGGGTGGGCACTGAAGCTTTCTTT. V and J are TRBV4-2 and TRBJ1-1; D might be TRBD1 (5 bases). Trimming left V 7 bases short and J 4 bases short, with 16 bases between. The CDR3 sequence is 14 residues long. CDR1 and CDR2 from the germline V gene are LGHNA and YNFKEQ.